Each of the 2 T cell receptor beta chains below was sequenced from the same sample in a study of early T cells in non-severe SARS-CoV-2 infection. TCRdb fed the 5' RACE reads into MiXCR, producing one record per CDR3 protein. Among about 33,000 distinct CDR3 sequences, approximately 5.2% were seen once, and the ten largest hold 10% to 15%. Material for sequencing was whole blood. These receptors all stem from an adult who was a healthcare worker with PCR-confirmed SARS-CoV-2 infection or an uninfected control (not recorded which).

This clonotype was counted at least ten times. This rearrangement joins TRBV3-1 to TRBJ2-2; 13 bases match TRBD2. There are 16 residues in the CDR3. The V gene end was trimmed by 4 bases and the J gene end by 5 bases; junction bases not matched to a gene: 4. Per the germline V gene, CDR1 is LGHDT and CDR2 is YNNKEL (reference sequence). The CDR3 DNA sequence: TGTGCCAGCAGCCGTCCGGGACTAGCGGGGACCGGGGAGCTGTTTTTT. The encoded protein is CASSRPGLAGTGELFF.

Ten or more counts support this clonotype. The chain employs TRBV2 and TRBJ2-1, with TRBD2 identical over 11 bases. Germline CDR1 reads SNHLY; CDR2 reads FYNNEI. CDR3 size: 15 residues. V gave up 7 bases and J gave up 9 bases; unmatched junction bases: 11. CDR3: CASTTSGAPGGEQFF. The CDR3 DNA follows: TGTGCCAGCACGACTAGCGGGGCCCCTGGTGGTGAGCAGTTCTTC. Supplemented by reference TRBV2 and TRBJ2-1, the full variable domain reads EPEVTQTPSHQVTQMGQEVILRCVPISNHLYFYWYRQILGQKVEFLVSFYNNEISEKSEIFDDQFSVERPDGSNFTLKIRSTKLEDSAMYFCASTTSGAPGGEQFFGPGTRLTVL.